Shown below are 32 T cell receptor beta chains from a single sample sequenced in a study of CD8 T cells in ankylosing spondylitis. TCRdb processed the 5' RACE reads anew with MiXCR; each CDR3 protein has one entry. The sample records hundreds of thousands of distinct CDR3 sequences, 20% being singletons. Input material: blood, either unsorted or a sorted T cell fraction (not recorded which). The source is a male donor with ankylosing spondylitis or in good health (not recorded which).

The chain uses TRBV5-4 and TRBJ1-1, with D possibly being TRBD1 (6 bases). This CDR3 comprises 13 residues. V was cut by 2 bases and J by 4 bases, with 9 bases left in between. Germline V gives CDR1 SGHNT, CDR2 YYREEE (reference sequence). The CDR3 protein is CASSFWGATEAFF. Here the CDR3 DNA reads TGTGCCAGCAGCTTCTGGGGGGCCACTGAAGCTTTCTTT.

This clonotype appeared a few times. The rearrangement joins TRBV12-3 or TRBV12-4 to TRBJ1-1, with TRBD1 as a possible D gene (5 bases). This CDR3 spans 14 amino acids. V lost 5 bases and J lost 2, with 12 bases in between. The CDR3 DNA reads as TGTGCCAGCAGTCATCAGGGATCTAACACTGAAGCTTTCTTT. It specifies CASSHQGSNTEAFF.

This clonotype occurred a few times. The chain has TRBV14 and TRBJ1-1; 8 bases are a match to TRBD1. Looked up from germline, CDR1 is SGHDN and CDR2 is FVKESK. CDR3 size: 16 residues. After removal of 4 bases from V and 4 bases from J, the junction contained 11 bases not matched to a gene. The CDR3 region has the DNA TGTGCCAGCAGCCTCCAGGACAGGGCTGTGGGCACTGAAGCTTTCTTT. Its translation: CASSLQDRAVGTEAFF.

The rearrangement uses TRBV9 and TRBJ2-1; D remains unclear. Germline CDR1 is SGDLS and CDR2 is YYNGEE. The CDR3 is 14 amino acids. Trimming removed 2 bases from V and 0 bases from J, with 6 bases in between. The CDR3 region has the DNA TGTGCCAGCAGCGTTGAGAGCTCCTACAATGAGCAGTTCTTC. Protein product: CASSVESSYNEQFF.

This clonotype was observed a handful of times. This chain links TRBV6-5 with TRBJ2-3, with 9 bases lining up with TRBD2. The V segment lost 2 bases and the J segment 6 bases; nucleotides outside the gene matches: 3. The CDR3 spans 14 residues. Germline V gives CDR1 MNHEY, CDR2 SVGAGI. The CDR3 loop is CASSYSGGWDTQYF. Written as DNA, the CDR3 is TGTGCCAGCAGTTACAGCGGGGGGTGGGATACGCAGTATTTT.

This clonotype was counted a few times. One base away lies a much larger clone, so this may be a sequencing read error. The chain has TRBV12-3 or TRBV12-4 and TRBJ2-3; TRBD2 matches 10 bases. The CDR3 loop spans 13 amino acids. Trimming cost V 5 bases and J 4 bases; bases outside gene matches: 0. The CDR3 here is CASSGTSADTQYF. CDR3 sequence (DNA): TGTGCCAGCAGTGGGACTAGCGCAGATACGCAGTATTTT.

This clonotype has a count of ten or more. This rearrangement joins TRBV3-1 to TRBJ2-3, with D perhaps matching TRBD1 (6 bases). CDR3 size: 15 residues. From germline, CDR1 is LGHDT and CDR2 YNNKEL (reference sequence). The V end was cut by 3 bases, the J end by 4 bases, with 14 bases between. This chain's CDR3 is CASSQSVGTSDTQYF. The CDR3 DNA reads TGTGCCAGCAGCCAGTCCGTGGGGACATCAGATACGCAGTATTTT.

The CDR3 reads CASSYSSLRDWTYNEQFF. For the CDR3, the DNA is TGTGCCAGCAGTTACTCCTCCCTACGGGACTGGACCTACAATGAGCAGTTCTTC. The gene calls are TRBV27 and TRBJ2-1, with D possibly being TRBD2 (6 bases). Germline CDR1 and CDR2: MNHEY and SMNVEV (reference sequence). V lost 4 bases and J lost 2, with 21 bases in between. This CDR3 spans 18 amino acids.

This clonotype was seen a handful of times. The rearrangement links TRBV12-3 or TRBV12-4 to TRBJ2-2, with 10 bases matching TRBD1. This CDR3 is built from 15 residues. V lost 7 bases and J lost 3; bases outside the gene matches: 5. The CDR3 loop is CASNWGQGYTGELFF. CDR3 nucleotide sequence: TGTGCCAGCAATTGGGGACAGGGGTACACCGGGGAGCTGTTTTTT.

The rearrangement joins TRBV4-1 to TRBJ2-7, with D tentatively TRBD1 (7 bases). Germline CDR1 and CDR2: MGHRA and YSYEKL. The CDR3 has 16 residues. Deletions cut 0 bases from V and 1 base from J, with 13 bases between. As DNA, the CDR3 is TGCGCCAGCAGCCAAGACTCGGCGGGACAGTCCTACGAGCAGTACTTC. It codes for CASSQDSAGQSYEQYF.

The gene calls are TRBV7-9 and TRBJ2-4; no firm D call. The CDR3 contains 11 residues. Germline CDR1 and CDR2: SEHNR and FQNEAQ (reference sequence). V was pared by 3 bases and J by 8 bases, with 5 bases between. The CDR3 coding sequence is TGTGCCAGCAGCTTCAGTCACATTCAGTACTTC. Translated, it gives CASSFSHIQYF. The whole variable domain, filled in from reference TRBV7-9 and TRBJ2-4, reads DTGVSQNPRHKITKRGQNVTFRCDPISEHNRLYWYRQTLGQGPEFLTYFQNEAQLEKSRLLSDRFSAERPKGSFSTLEIQRTEQGDSAMYLCASSFSHIQYFGAGTRLSVL.

This clonotype has just a few counts. This chain joins TRBV5-6 and TRBJ2-5; D unresolved. The CDR3 covers 12 residues. V was trimmed by 2 bases and J by 7 bases, leaving 9 bases between them. Germline CDR1 is SGHDT and CDR2 is YYEEEE. The CDR3 region has the DNA TGTGCCAGCAGCTTTGATTATGCGACCCAGTACTTC. Protein: CASSFDYATQYF.

This chain links TRBV20-1 with TRBJ2-7, with D perhaps TRBD1 (6 bases). Germline CDR1 and CDR2: DFQATT and SNEGSKA (reference sequence). V gave up 2 bases and J gave up 2 bases, with 10 bases separating them. This CDR3 is 13 amino acids long. The CDR3 DNA reads TGCAGTGCTAGACCCACAGGGACCTACGAGCAGTACTTC. As protein: CSARPTGTYEQYF.

V and J are TRBV29-1 and TRBJ2-7; 8 bases are shared with TRBD1. The CDR3 has 15 amino acids. Trimming at V came to 6 bases and at J to 3 bases, leaving 13 bases not matched to a gene. Germline CDR1 reads SQVTM; CDR2 reads ANQGSEA. In DNA, the CDR3 is TGCAGCGTCGTTGACCTCGGGACAGGTAGCTACGAGCAGTACTTC. Translated: CSVVDLGTGSYEQYF.

The V gene is TRBV9, the J gene TRBJ2-7; 7 nucleotides line up with TRBD1. The ends lost 3 bases at V and 3 bases at J; junction bases unmatched: 12. Looked up from germline, CDR1 is SGDLS and CDR2 is YYNGEE. The CDR3 sequence is 16 residues long. The CDR3 spells CASSARQGAGVYEQYF. DNA of the CDR3: TGTGCCAGCAGCGCTAGACAGGGTGCAGGGGTCTACGAGCAGTACTTC.

This clonotype has more than one count but fewer than ten. The chain couples TRBV12-3 or TRBV12-4 to TRBJ2-2, with D perhaps TRBD2 (6 bases). The V end lost 6 bases, the J end lost 0 bases, and 14 bases lay between the germline ends. This CDR3 contains 16 residues. CDR3 sequence reads: CASSLLGLTNTGELFF. CDR3 DNA sequence: TGTGCCAGCAGCCTTTTGGGACTGACGAACACCGGGGAGCTGTTTTTT.

This clonotype was seen at least ten times. The chain is built from TRBV12-3 or TRBV12-4 and TRBJ2-7; a weak D match, TRBD1 (5 bases). V dropped 0 bases and J dropped 3 bases, with 6 bases sitting between them. The CDR3 has 13 amino acids. CDR3 coding DNA: TGTGCCAGCAGTTTAGCCAGGGACTACGAGCAGTACTTC. Amino acids: CASSLARDYEQYF.

The CDR3 DNA sequence: TGTGCCACCAGTGACAACAGGGGGATGAACACTGAAGCTTTCTTT. Translated: CATSDNRGMNTEAFF. The chain uses TRBV24-1 and TRBJ1-1; 8 nucleotides line up with TRBD1. Trimming took 4 bases from V and 0 from J; bases not matched to a gene: 3. Germline V lookup: CDR1 KGHDR, CDR2 SFDVKD. CDR3 length equals 15 residues.

This clonotype came up a few times. V usage is TRBV4-1 and J usage is TRBJ2-2; no clear D gene. V was trimmed by 0 bases and J by 2 bases, leaving 7 bases between them. The CDR3 runs 15 residues. From germline, CDR1 is MGHRA and CDR2 YSYEKL. CDR3 region: CASSQEPRNTGELFF. The CDR3 coding sequence is TGCGCCAGCAGCCAAGAACCGAGAAACACCGGGGAGCTGTTTTTT.

The rearrangement joins TRBV27 to TRBJ2-7; D is tentatively TRBD1 or TRBD2 (5 bases each). CDR1 and CDR2 from the germline V gene are MNHEY and SMNVEV (reference sequence). CDR3 length: 16 residues. The V gene lost 3 bases and the J gene lost 6 bases, with 21 bases spanning the gap. CDR3 sequence: CASSFTSGPKYVEQYF. Here the CDR3 DNA reads TGTGCCAGCAGTTTCACGTCGGGACCCAAATATGTCGAGCAGTACTTC.

J is TRBJ2-1 and V is TRBV2; D might be TRBD2 (6 bases). The V gene's germline CDR1 is SNHLY and CDR2 FYNNEI. The CDR3 contains 13 residues. V was clipped by 10 bases and J by 7 bases, with 17 bases between them. The CDR3 DNA reads TGTGCCACCTCCGAGTGGGCGGGAAATGAGCAGTTCTTC. It yields the protein CATSEWAGNEQFF.

This clonotype was observed a few times. The chain couples TRBV12-3 or TRBV12-4 to TRBJ2-3; D is possibly TRBD2 (6 bases). The CDR3 spans 14 residues. Between the trimmed V and J ends, which lost 7 bases and 6 bases, there was a span of 17 bases. CDR3 residues: CASTYGTAGDTQYF. CDR3 nucleotide sequence: TGTGCCAGCACATATGGGACTGCCGGGGATACGCAGTATTTT.

The rearrangement links TRBV4-1 to TRBJ2-2; the D gene is possibly TRBD1 (7 bases). The germline V gene has CDR1 MGHRA and CDR2 YSYEKL. V lost 3 bases and J lost 0, with 14 bases in between. The CDR3 length is 17 residues. The CDR3 DNA follows: TGCGCCAGCAGCCACGGGGGACAGTCGCCGAACACCGGGGAGCTGTTTTTT. Protein sequence: CASSHGGQSPNTGELFF.

There are a few counts of this clonotype. The chain carries TRBV18 and TRBJ2-4; no firm D call. Germline V CDR1 and CDR2: KGHSH, LQKENI. The CDR3 contains 16 residues. The V end lost 6 bases, the J end lost 3 bases, and 18 bases lay between the germline ends. CDR3 sequence (DNA): TGTGCCAGCTCCCCTTGGTCTTCCTGGGACAAAAACATTCAGTACTTC. Its translation is CASSPWSSWDKNIQYF.

J is TRBJ2-7 and V is TRBV20-1; a possible D gene is TRBD1 (5 bases). The CDR3 is 13 residues long. Germline CDR1 is DFQATT and CDR2 is SNEGSKA (reference sequence). The V and J ends lost 2 bases and 2 bases respectively, with 10 bases between them. The CDR3, as DNA: TGCAGTGCTAGATCAGGGCTGCCCTACGAGCAGTACTTC. Protein sequence: CSARSGLPYEQYF.

The J gene is TRBJ2-7, the V gene TRBV12-3 or TRBV12-4, with 8 bases identical to TRBD2. The CDR3 runs 15 residues. The ends lost 3 bases at V and 4 bases at J; junction bases unmatched: 8. Here the CDR3 DNA reads TGTGCCAGCAGTTTCTCCGGGGGGGAGGAGTACGAGCAGTACTTC. Its protein is CASSFSGGEEYEQYF.

This chain uses TRBV12-3 or TRBV12-4 with TRBJ1-2; no reliable D call. V lost 4 bases to trimming and J lost 2 bases, with 8 bases between them. The CDR3 runs to 13 residues. The CDR3 here is CASSSRENYGYTF. The CDR3 region has the DNA TGTGCCAGCAGTTCCCGGGAGAACTATGGCTACACCTTC.

At least ten counts were recorded for this clonotype. The genes are TRBV20-1 and TRBJ2-1, with D possibly matching TRBD2 (5 bases). Per the germline V gene, CDR1 is DFQATT and CDR2 is SNEGSKA (reference sequence). The V and J ends lost 2 bases and 3 bases respectively, with 11 bases between them. The CDR3 runs to 14 residues. The CDR3 DNA reads as TGCAGTGCTAGAACAATCCGGGACTACAATGAGCAGTTCTTC. This sequence encodes CSARTIRDYNEQFF.

A few counts support this clonotype. The V and J genes are TRBV20-1 and TRBJ1-4, with 8 bases lining up with TRBD1. CDR3 size: 13 residues. The J segment lost 2 bases and the V segment lost 5 bases, leaving 1 base of the junction unmatched. CDR1 and CDR2 (germline): DFQATT, SNEGSKA (reference sequence). The CDR3 region is CSAGQGTNEKLFF. The CDR3 DNA reads TGCAGTGCTGGACAGGGTACTAATGAAAAACTGTTTTTT.

The J gene is TRBJ2-1, the V gene TRBV7-8; maybe TRBD1 (5 bases). Trimming removed 5 bases at V and 8 bases at J, with 16 bases between. This CDR3 has 14 residues. The germline gives CDR1 SGHVS, CDR2 FQNEAQ. CDR3 DNA sequence: TGTGCCAGCAGCCCTGGCCCCAGGGCGGATGAGCAGTTCTTC. Translated: CASSPGPRADEQFF.

The chain joins TRBV10-3 to TRBJ2-1; a possible D gene is TRBD2 (6 bases). Germline loops: CDR1 ENHRY, CDR2 SYGVKD. The ends were cut back, 0 bases at V and 6 bases at J, with 9 bases in the middle. CDR3 size: 14 residues. The chain's CDR3 is CAISESGGSNEQFF. As DNA, the CDR3 is TGTGCCATCAGTGAGTCTGGAGGGAGCAATGAGCAGTTCTTC.

The chain joins TRBV20-1 to TRBJ2-5, with D maybe TRBD2 (5 bases). Germline V lookup: CDR1 DFQATT, CDR2 SNEGSKA (reference sequence). Trimming removed 6 bases from V and 2 bases from J, with 22 bases in between. The CDR3 spans 16 residues. CDR3 in DNA: TGCAGTGCCCCAATTCTGGAGACTAATATACAAGAGACCCAGTACTTC. It specifies CSAPILETNIQETQYF.